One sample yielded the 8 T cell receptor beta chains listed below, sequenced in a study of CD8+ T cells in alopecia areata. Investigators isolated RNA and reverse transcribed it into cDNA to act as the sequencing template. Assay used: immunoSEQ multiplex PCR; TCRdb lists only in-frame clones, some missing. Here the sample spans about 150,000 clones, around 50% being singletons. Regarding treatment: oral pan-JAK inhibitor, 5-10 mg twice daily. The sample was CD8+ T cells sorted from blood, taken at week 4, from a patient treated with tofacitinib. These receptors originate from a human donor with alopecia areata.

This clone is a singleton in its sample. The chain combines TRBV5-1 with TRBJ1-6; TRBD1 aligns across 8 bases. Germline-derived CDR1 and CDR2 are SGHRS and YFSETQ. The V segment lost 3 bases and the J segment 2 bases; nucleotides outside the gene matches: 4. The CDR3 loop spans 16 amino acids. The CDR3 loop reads CASSWMDRAYNSPLHF. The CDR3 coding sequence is TGCGCCAGCAGCTGGATGGACAGGGCCTATAATTCACCCCTCCACTTT.

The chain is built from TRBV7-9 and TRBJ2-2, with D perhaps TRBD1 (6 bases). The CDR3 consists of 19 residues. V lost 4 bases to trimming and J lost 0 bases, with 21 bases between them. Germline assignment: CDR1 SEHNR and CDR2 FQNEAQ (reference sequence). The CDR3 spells CASSSEYRWQGTNTGELFF. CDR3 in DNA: TGTGCCAGCAGCTCAGAATACCGTTGGCAGGGGACGAACACCGGGGAGCTGTTTTTT. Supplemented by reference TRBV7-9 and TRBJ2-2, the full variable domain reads DTGVSQNPRHKITKRGQNVTFRCDPISEHNRLYWYRQTLGQGPEFLTYFQNEAQLEKSRLLSDRFSAERPKGSFSTLEIQRTEQGDSAMYLCASSSEYRWQGTNTGELFFGEGSRLTVL.

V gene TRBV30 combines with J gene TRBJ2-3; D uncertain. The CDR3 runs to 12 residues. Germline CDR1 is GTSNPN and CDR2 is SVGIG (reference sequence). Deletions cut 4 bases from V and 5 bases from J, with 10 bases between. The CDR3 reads CAWTPRIDTQYF. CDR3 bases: TGTGCCTGGACTCCTCGGATAGATACGCAGTATTTT.

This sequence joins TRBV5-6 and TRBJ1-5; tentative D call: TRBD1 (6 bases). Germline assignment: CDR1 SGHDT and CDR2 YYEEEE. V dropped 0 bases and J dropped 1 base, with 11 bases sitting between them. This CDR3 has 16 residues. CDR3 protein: CASSLGLQGSNQPQHF. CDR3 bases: TGTGCCAGCAGCTTGGGATTACAGGGAAGCAATCAGCCCCAGCATTTT.

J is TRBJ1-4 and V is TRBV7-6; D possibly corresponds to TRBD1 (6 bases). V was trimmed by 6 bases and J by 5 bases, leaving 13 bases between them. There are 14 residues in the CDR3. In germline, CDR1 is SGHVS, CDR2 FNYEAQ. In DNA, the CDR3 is TGTGCCAGCAGTCTGGGGCAGGGGAATGAAAAACTGTTTTTT. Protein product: CASSLGQGNEKLFF.

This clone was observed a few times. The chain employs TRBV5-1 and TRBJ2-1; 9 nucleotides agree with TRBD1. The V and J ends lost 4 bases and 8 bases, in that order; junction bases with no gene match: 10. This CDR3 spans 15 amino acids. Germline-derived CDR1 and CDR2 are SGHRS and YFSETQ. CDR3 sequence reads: CASSDPGQGFHEQFF. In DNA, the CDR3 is TGCGCCAGCAGCGATCCGGGACAGGGTTTCCATGAGCAGTTCTTC.

In DNA form, the CDR3 reads TGTGCCAGCAGTGACGGGACCTCCTACGAGCAGTACTTC. Amino acid sequence: CASSDGTSYEQYF. The gene calls are TRBV2 and TRBJ2-7; either TRBD1 or TRBD2 may supply D (5 bases each). In germline, CDR1 is SNHLY, CDR2 FYNNEI. This CDR3 has 13 residues. V was pared by 3 bases and J by 0 bases, with 6 bases between.

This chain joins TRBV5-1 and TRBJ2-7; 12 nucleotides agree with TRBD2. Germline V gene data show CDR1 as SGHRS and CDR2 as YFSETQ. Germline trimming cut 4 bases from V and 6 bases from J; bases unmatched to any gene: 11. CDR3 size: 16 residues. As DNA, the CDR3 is TGCGCCAGCAGCCCCCCTAGCGGGGGGGCCCTAGCCGAGCAGTACTTC. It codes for CASSPPSGGALAEQYF. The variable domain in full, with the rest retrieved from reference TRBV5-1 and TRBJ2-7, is KAGVTQTPRYLIKTRGQQVTLSCSPISGHRSVSWYQQTPGQGLQFLFEYFSETQRNKGNFPGRFSGRQFSNSRSEMNVSTLELGDSALYLCASSPPSGGALAEQYFGPGTRLTVT.